This record concerns one T cell receptor beta chain sequence. What it binds is not known. This entry comes from a study of T cell responses to AZD1222 COVID-19 vaccine. Study-level points and caveats: Regions 160-218 and 743-854 dominated among vaccine-associated CD4 TCRs spanning spike. All repertoire sampling was performed exclusively after the peak T cell response. The breadth and depth of Spike-specific TCRs increased once two AZD1222 doses had been given. Only a handful of AZD1222 recipients tested seropositive at baseline.

The table came from immunoSEQ multiplex PCR; TCRdb's copy has only in-frame clones and leaves some out. The sample lists some 180,000 clones, 94% occurring once. Trimming removed 3 bases at V and 5 bases at J, with 13 bases between. The CDR3 contains 15 residues. Germline V gives CDR1 SGHVS, CDR2 FNYEAQ. Sequencing used peripheral blood, obtained 28 days after the second AZD1222 dose. The sequence derives from an adult who received the AZD1222 COVID-19 vaccine. This chain links TRBV7-6 with TRBJ1-4; D is perhaps TRBD1 (5 bases). In DNA, the CDR3 is TGTGCCAGCAGCTTGGACATAGGGGAGAATGAAAAACTGTTTTTT. Amino acid sequence: CASSLDIGENEKLFF. Using reference TRBV7-6 and TRBJ1-4 for the parts outside the CDR3, the full variable domain is GAGVSQSPRYKVTKRGQDVALRCDPISGHVSLYWYRQALGQGPEFLTYFNYEAQQDKSGLPNDRFSAERPEGSISTLTIQRTEQRDSAMYRCASSLDIGENEKLFFGSGTQLSVL.